This TCR beta chain is drawn from a study of monozygotic twins with inflammatory bowel disease (dated by TCRdb to about 2019). For context, the study as a whole: The complete study included around 30 monozygotic twin pairs: 19 IBD-discordant Danish pairs and nine German pairs, of which four were IBD-concordant and five were IBD-discordant. Disease-associated traits were sought mainly through comparisons between IBD patients and their genetically identical healthy co-twins within discordant pairs. Each individual had, on average, about 151 000 unique TCRalpha sequences and 181 000 unique TCRbeta sequences available for analysis.

As concerns this clonotype: Its antigen is still unknown.

From each donor, an approximately 2.3 ml peripheral blood sample was collected into PAXgene tubes and kept at -80 degrees C. Without T cell sorting, total RNA was isolated from whole blood using the PAXgene blood miRNA kit on an automated QIAcube. Deep TCRalpha and TCRbeta repertoire profiling with unique molecular barcoding was performed on peripheral blood of monozygotic twin pairs concordant or discordant for inflammatory bowel disease. Smoking habits were recorded for all twin pairs, with individuals classified as current, former or never smokers. Libraries were built with 5' RACE. For each TCR library, around 3,500 ng of total RNA was used. For each sample, cDNA synthesis was carried out in eight separate reactions using SMARTScribe reverse transcriptase. Unique molecular identifiers containing a 6-nucleotide sample barcode were introduced through template switching during cDNA synthesis. Two nested PCRs of about 16 and 10 cycles amplified the TCRalpha and TCRbeta cDNA, and bead purification followed each PCR. Before amplification, the cDNA was treated with uracil DNA-glycosylase and purified using the QIAquick PCR purification kit. The second PCR was the step at which Illumina TruSeq-compatible adapters and sample-specific barcodes were added. Library quality and concentration were checked on TapeStation and Qubit, and libraries were pooled at approximately 4.7 ng each. Pooled libraries were sequenced on an Illumina HiSeq2500 single-index Rapid Run with 2 x 100 bp reads and custom sequencing primers. The study's processing was this. PCR and sequencing errors were corrected by UMI-based consensus assembly using MiGEC version 1.2.6. MiXCR version 2.1.1 handled V(D)J alignment, clonotype assembly and CDR3 extraction. Gene usage, clonotype sharing and MAIT/NKT TCR abundance were normalised by analysing the top 1000, 10 000 and 20 000 clonotypes per sample. After downsampling to 27 000 UMIs, diversity was calculated as the inverse Simpson index using the vegan R package. Statistical testing used paired Mann-Whitney U tests on the discordant twin pairs and applied Benjamini-Hochberg correction for multiple testing. TCRdb reanalyzed the reads, keeping one entry per CDR3 protein sequence and omitting DNA. What appears here as the V and J calls and clone size reflects TCRdb's work, not the paper's. The table for this sample records roughly 200,000 distinct CDR3 sequences. The biggest ten clones account for 1.5% to 2% of the sample.

Study-wide conclusions, independent of this receptor: The analysis was unable to tell different T cell subtypes apart. Measured by the inverse Simpson index, TCRbeta repertoire diversity was lower in IBD patients than in their healthy co-twins. Concordant and discordant twins showed no difference in repertoire similarity, possibly because of limited statistical power. Compared with healthy twins, IBD patients shared fewer clonotypes with other individuals, and the difference was most pronounced in patients with signs of disease activity. No single strong signal or clonotype linked to IBD turned up in the results, so the idea that one exists was not supported. Because patients received different immunosuppressive treatments, the repertoires may have picked up extra background noise and variability between individuals.

Sequencing was done on a sample of blood. The receptor was derived from a human donor with ulcerative colitis or Crohn's disease, or a healthy co-twin of an affected twin (not recorded which).

The CDR3 sequence is CASSYPTVNTEAFF. This sequence uses TRBV6-6 and TRBJ1-1. The CDR3 covers 14 residues, taking in both the cysteine and the phenylalanine. No DNA is listed. Via the germline V gene (reference sequence), CDR1 is MNHNY and CDR2 SVGAGI.